What follows is one T cell receptor (beta chain) and its context. Its antigen remains unidentified. The sample holds no much larger clone one base away, and base qualities are not on file. This entry belongs to a study of the immune and genomic landscape of osteosarcoma (dated by TCRdb to the early 2020s). Turning to the overall study: The overall cohort included a few dozen pediatric and adult patients with high-grade osteosarcoma, and the median age at diagnosis was 25 to 30 years (range roughly 5-81). An explanation for the limited clinical activity of immune checkpoint inhibitors in osteosarcoma was sought in the study. In the overall cohort, around 60% of patients were male, and localized disease at diagnosis was presented by 75% to 80% of patients. The cohort was enriched for poor-risk disease, as unfavorable pathologic response to standard therapy was shown in 73% to 75% of the cohort and about 67% of the cohort were deceased. The osteosarcoma immunogenomic landscape was characterized by integrating TCR sequencing results with transcriptome, protein array and immunostaining data. Osteosarcoma specimens were profiled with whole genome, RNA and T-cell receptor sequencing plus immunohistochemistry and reverse phase protein arrays so that immunogenic potential could be defined. A couple of samples from the same tumor site were contributed by each of a few patients. Study-level results and caveats: Overall, productive TCR clonality was low, with a mean of 0.09 and a maximum of 0.3, which suggests limited clonal expansion of T cells. Along with the frozen tumor specimens, matched blood was collected from just a couple of patients. Clonality benchmarks were derived from external normal skin and healthy peripheral blood data rather than from matched normal tissue. No statistical method determined sample size because osteosarcoma is rare and all possible samples were collected. TCR productive clonality was higher in the immune-hot C3 cluster than the cold C1 cluster but still low overall. About 5 cases had a single hyperexpanded clone dominating the repertoire, and all had fewer than 100 T-cell clonotypes.

TCR beta chain CDR3 regions were immunosequenced using the ImmunoSEQ Assay (Adaptive Biotechnologies). The authors processed their data as follows. TCRB rearrangements, read counts, read proportions and gene usage were exported through the ImmunoSEQ Analyzer platform. Using productive rearrangements, T-cell clonality was calculated as 1 minus Pielou's evenness. Clonal space homeostasis binned clonotypes as rare, small, medium, large or hyperexpanded (0.01 to 1 of the repertoire). TCR productive clonality was compared across immune clusters C1, C2 and C3 using the Wilcoxon rank sum test. TCRdb obtained this table from immuneACCESS and retained in-frame rearrangements with V and J assigned. These tables miss some clones; where compared with another copy, unresolved V genes account for less than half of the shortfall, and the remainder is unexplained. V and J calls and clone size are copied from that table; D and trimming were computed from the DNA. Within this sample are about 540 clones, with about 70% of them counted one time only. The ten largest clones capture less than 25% of the sample.

V is reduced by 6 bases and J by 2 bases, leaving a spacing of 10 bases between them. CDR1 and CDR2, looked up from the germline V gene, are MDHEN and SYDVKM. The CDR3 goes from the cysteine to the phenylalanine over 14 residues. The read is trimmed to its CDR3 DNA, 42 bases read in frame from base 1. Specimens were post-treatment primary, local recurrence and metastasis tumors from poor-prognosis patients. The receptor comes from a human donor with osteosarcoma. The chain employs TRBV28 and TRBJ2-2; the D segment cannot be called with confidence. The sample comprised osteosarcoma tumor tissue from the lung. This receptor carries the CDR3 CASSPNGNTGELFF. The DNA sequence is TGTGCCAGCAGCCCAAACGGAAACACCGGGGAGCTGTTTTTT.